This entry describes one T cell receptor beta chain. Relative to the germline gene, one junction end is altered; a read error may explain this. This entry belongs to a study of cytomegalovirus exposure and HLA in healthy donors. 60 Vbeta and 13 Jbeta primers were used in PCR. This table comes from immunoSEQ multiplex PCR, and its TCRdb copy is limited to in-frame clones, with some not included. The data contain 100,000 to 150,000 clones, 70% to 80% of them singletons. This sequence was found in a man aged 25 to 40 in good health and CMV-seronegative. Sequenced sample: PBMCs.

CDR3 DNA: TGTGCCAGCAGTTTAGACGGGGTTTTCCAAGAGACCCAGTACTTC. This gives the protein CASSLDGVFQETQYF. This chain connects TRBV7-2 to TRBJ2-5, with a weak D call TRBD2 (5 bases). Germline loops: CDR1 SGHTA, CDR2 FQGNSA. This CDR3 spans 15 amino acids.